Below, 10 T cell receptor beta chains from the same sample are listed, as sequenced in a study of blood T cell repertoires in COVID-19 (dated by TCRdb to about 2020). Libraries were built with the immunoSEQ multiplex PCR assay. In its TCRdb copy, this immuneACCESS table keeps in-frame sequences only and misses some clones. Where compared with another copy, unresolved V genes explain less than half of these, and the others have no known cause. In all, the sample holds approximately 270,000 clones, and 75% to 90% of those were seen once. Over 1.5% of the sample is held by the ten biggest clonotypes. Sequencing used PBMCs or T cells enriched from blood (not recorded which). The source is a woman aged 50 to 60 who had recovered from COVID-19.

The rearrangement links TRBV5-1 to TRBJ1-4; 7 nucleotides agree with TRBD1. Germline assignment: CDR1 SGHRS and CDR2 YFSETQ. The CDR3 spans 14 residues. Losses at the gene ends were 5 bases for V and 5 bases for J; bases not matched to a gene: 6. The CDR3 bases are TGCGCCAGCAGGCGGGACAGTATGAATGAAAAACTGTTTTTT. Protein sequence: CASRRDSMNEKLFF.

The chain carries TRBV2 and TRBJ1-5; unclear D gene. Trimming pared 1 base from V and 9 bases from J, leaving 7 bases between. The CDR3 covers 12 residues. The germline gives CDR1 SNHLY, CDR2 FYNNEI. This CDR3 is CASSEEMRPQHF. DNA for the CDR3: TGTGCCAGCAGTGAAGAAATGCGGCCCCAGCATTTT.

V and J are TRBV6-5 and TRBJ2-1; 8 bases fit TRBD1. V was pared by 7 bases and J by 4 bases, with 9 bases of the junction left unmatched. The CDR3 length is 15 residues. Germline loops: CDR1 MNHEY, CDR2 SVGAGI. The CDR3, as DNA: TGTGCCAGCAATAACCAGGGGGCGAGGTACAATGAGCAGTTCTTC. It is translated as CASNNQGARYNEQFF.

The rearrangement uses TRBV30 and TRBJ1-4; the D gene is possibly TRBD1 (6 bases). This CDR3 has 15 residues. Germline V gene data show CDR1 as GTSNPN and CDR2 as SVGIG (reference sequence). V was shortened by 0 bases and J by 8 bases, with 16 bases between the two germline ends. CDR3 region: CAWSVQAGDYEKLFF. The CDR3 coding sequence is TGTGCCTGGAGTGTACAGGCAGGGGACTACGAAAAACTGTTTTTT.

J is TRBJ1-2 and V is TRBV3-1 (or the pseudogene TRBV3-2); D gene ambiguous. Germline CDR1 LGHDT, CDR2 YNNKEL (reference sequence). Trimming left V 3 bases short and J 8 bases short, with 13 bases between. CDR3 length: 13 amino acids. The CDR3 is CASSHRGGGGYTF. The CDR3 DNA follows: TGTGCCAGCAGCCACCGAGGAGGAGGGGGCTACACCTTC.

V gene TRBV7-9 combines with J gene TRBJ1-4; D is unresolved. The V gene lost 3 bases and the J gene lost 4 bases, with 18 bases spanning the gap. Germline V gives CDR1 SEHNR, CDR2 FQNEAQ (reference sequence). CDR3 length: 17 residues. The CDR3 loop reads CASSFKTSSGFNEKLFF. CDR3 nucleotide sequence: TGTGCCAGCAGCTTCAAAACGTCATCAGGTTTTAATGAAAAACTGTTTTTT.

This clone was picked up one time. This sequence joins TRBV3-1 (or the pseudogene TRBV3-2) and TRBJ2-6; TRBD1 agrees at 7 bases. CDR1 LGHDT and CDR2 YNNKEL come from the germline V gene (reference sequence). V was pared by 4 bases and J by 0 bases, with 12 bases of the junction left unmatched. The CDR3 extends over 19 amino acids. This CDR3 reads CASSPRGPNSGSGANVLTF. CDR3 bases: TGTGCCAGCAGCCCTAGGGGGCCGAACTCCGGCTCTGGGGCCAACGTCCTGACTTTC.

The genes are TRBV5-1 and TRBJ1-6, with D possibly TRBD1 on 5 matching bases. The CDR3 runs 14 residues. Germline CDR1 is SGHRS and CDR2 is YFSETQ. Trimming removed 4 bases at V and 5 bases at J, with 10 bases between. DNA of the CDR3: TGCGCCAGCAGCGGGGGGAGAGATAATTCACCCCTCCACTTT. Translation: CASSGGRDNSPLHF.

The rearrangement joins TRBV4-1 to TRBJ2-1, with TRBD2 identical over 12 bases. The CDR3 has 18 amino acids. Per the germline V gene, CDR1 is MGHRA and CDR2 is YSYEKL. With V trimmed by 4 bases and J by 4 bases, 11 bases remained unmatched. CDR3 DNA sequence: TGCGCCAGCAGCCCCGCCCCCCTAGCGGGAGGGTCTTACAATGAGCAGTTCTTC. Its protein is CASSPAPLAGGSYNEQFF.

V gene TRBV5-1 combines with J gene TRBJ1-1; TRBD1 aligns across 9 bases. Germline CDR1 reads SGHRS; CDR2 reads YFSETQ. This CDR3 has 12 residues. V lost 4 bases and J lost 6; bases outside the gene matches: 1. Here the CDR3 DNA reads TGCGCCAGCAGCCGGACAGGGGCTGAAGCTTTCTTT. This gives the protein CASSRTGAEAFF.